These 23 T cell receptor beta chains were all obtained from the same sample, sequenced in a study of cytomegalovirus exposure and HLA in healthy donors. The PCR made use of 60 Vbeta and 13 Jbeta primers. Assay: immunoSEQ multiplex PCR; the TCRdb copy retains only in-frame clones and omits some. The sample lists 110,000 or so clones; approximately 74% were seen once. The specimen sequenced was PBMCs. These receptors were taken from a woman aged 40 to 55 in good health and CMV-seropositive.

This chain links TRBV18 with TRBJ1-2, with TRBD1 identical over 7 bases. CDR3 size: 14 residues. Losses at the gene ends were 3 bases for V and 1 base for J; bases not matched to a gene: 2. Germline CDR1 and CDR2: KGHSH and LQKENI. The CDR3 region is CASSPGTDNYGYTF. CDR3 in DNA: TGTGCCAGCTCACCTGGGACAGATAACTATGGCTACACCTTC. Drawing the rest from reference TRBV18 and TRBJ1-2, the complete variable domain is NAGVMQNPRHLVRRRGQEARLRCSPMKGHSHVYWYRQLPEEGLKFMVYLQKENIIDESGMPKERFSAEFPKEGPSILRIQQVVRGDSAAYFCASSPGTDNYGYTFGSGTRLTVV.

The V call is TRBV5-8, the J call TRBJ2-1; 9 bases are a match to TRBD2. This CDR3 is 15 amino acids long. J was trimmed by 8 bases and V by 4 bases; bases with no gene match: 10. CDR1 and CDR2 (germline): SGHTS, YDEGEE. CDR3 amino acids: CASSQRREGQYEQFF. CDR3 nucleotide sequence: TGTGCCAGCAGCCAGAGGCGGGAGGGCCAGTATGAGCAGTTCTTC.

The J gene is TRBJ2-5, the V gene TRBV11-2, with TRBD2 matching over 13 bases. CDR1 is SGHAT, CDR2 FQNNGV, per germline. Losses at the gene ends were 5 bases for V and 2 bases for J; bases not matched to a gene: 5. The CDR3 loop spans 16 amino acids. The CDR3 region is CASSPGTSGIQETQYF. In DNA form, the CDR3 reads TGTGCCAGCAGCCCAGGGACTAGCGGGATTCAAGAGACCCAGTACTTC. Full variable domain (outside the CDR3, taken from reference TRBV11-2 and TRBJ2-5): EAGVAQSPRYKIIEKRQSVAFWCNPISGHATLYWYQQILGQGPKLLIQFQNNGVVDDSQLPKDRFSAERLKGVDSTLKIQPAKLEDSAVYLCASSPGTSGIQETQYFGPGTRLLVL.

The chain has TRBV21-1 and TRBJ1-5; TRBD1 is taken as the D call from the table, unchecked against the DNA. TRBV21-1 is described as a pseudogene. The CDR3 is 19 amino acids. This CDR3 is CASSKAVGTGGRSNQPQHF. The DNA for the CDR3 is TGTGCCAGCAGCAAAGCCGTTGGGACAGGGGGCCGTAGCAATCAGCCCCAGCATTTT.

The V and J genes are TRBV2 and TRBJ1-2; tentatively, D is TRBD1 (5 bases). V was clipped by 1 base and J by 4 bases, with 13 bases between them. CDR3 size: 15 residues. Germline V gene data show CDR1 as SNHLY and CDR2 as FYNNEI. The CDR3 protein is CASSEGPGSSYGYTF. The CDR3 nucleotides read TGTGCCAGCAGTGAAGGTCCAGGGTCTAGCTATGGCTACACCTTC.

V gene TRBV19 combines with J gene TRBJ1-1, with 7 positions matching TRBD1. This CDR3 has 18 amino acids. Germline V gives CDR1 LNHDA, CDR2 SQIVND (reference sequence). V trimming: 3 bases; J trimming: 0 bases; junction bases outside the gene matches: 13. DNA of the CDR3: TGTGCCAGTAGTATCGGCGCTGGCCAGGGGGTCGTGAACACTGAAGCTTTCTTT. This translates into CASSIGAGQGVVNTEAFF.

This chain joins TRBV6-5 and TRBJ2-1, with D unresolved. V lost 4 bases to trimming and J lost 1 base, with 11 bases between them. Germline CDR1 reads MNHEY; CDR2 reads SVGAGI. CDR3 size: 15 residues. CDR3 protein: CASSSGQVSYNEQFF. CDR3 sequence (DNA): TGTGCCAGCAGTTCCGGCCAGGTATCCTACAATGAGCAGTTCTTC.

The rearrangement joins TRBV14 to TRBJ2-1; 14 nucleotides agree with TRBD2. V gave up 1 base and J gave up 7 bases; unmatched junction bases: 3. Germline values: CDR1 SGHDN, CDR2 FVKESK. This CDR3 is built from 16 residues. The CDR3 DNA reads TGTGCCAGCAGCCAAGGACTAGCGGGAGGGCAAAATGAGCAGTTCTTC. Amino acids: CASSQGLAGGQNEQFF.

The V and J genes are TRBV27 and TRBJ2-7; tentative D call: TRBD2 (5 bases). The CDR3 runs 12 residues. Germline values: CDR1 MNHEY, CDR2 SMNVEV (reference sequence). V was trimmed by 6 bases and J by 5 bases, leaving 11 bases between them. DNA of the CDR3: TGTGCCAGCAGGACTACCCGAAACGAGCAGTACTTC. Protein: CASRTTRNEQYF.

The rearrangement links TRBV9 to TRBJ2-2; 8 nucleotides line up with TRBD2. Unmatched junction bases numbered 5, after V lost 0 bases and J lost 4 bases. Per germline, CDR1 SGDLS and CDR2 YYNGEE. CDR3 length: 16 amino acids. Here the CDR3 DNA reads TGTGCCAGCAGCGTAGGTAGCGGGAAGGGCACCGGGGAGCTGTTTTTT. Encoded protein: CASSVGSGKGTGELFF.

The J gene is TRBJ2-2, the V gene TRBV7-2; 8 bases map to TRBD1. The CDR3 is made up of 16 amino acids. Trimming took 5 bases from V and 6 from J; bases not matched to a gene: 11. Germline CDR1 is SGHTA and CDR2 is FQGNSA. The CDR3 DNA follows: TGTGCCAGCAGCCCCCGGACAGGGCTATTGGCCGGGGAGCTGTTTTTT. Protein: CASSPRTGLLAGELFF.

This clone was recorded once. The chain carries TRBV7-3 and TRBJ1-1; D perhaps matches TRBD1 (5 bases). Germline V CDR1 and CDR2: SGHTA, FQGTGA. This CDR3 is 15 amino acids long. Trimming cost V 1 base and J 2 bases, with 11 bases left between them. In nucleotides, the CDR3 is TGTGCCAGCAGCTTAATGGGGGGGATCAACACTGAAGCTTTCTTT. The encoded protein is CASSLMGGINTEAFF.

The genes are TRBV4-3 and TRBJ2-7; perhaps TRBD1 as D (6 bases). The J call may not be correct, given that the DNA end is closer to TRBJ2-5. Germline CDR1 and CDR2: LGHNA and YSLEER. The length of the CDR3 is 14 residues. Here the CDR3 DNA reads TGCGCCAGCAGCCAAGGGCTAGGGGGAGAGACCCAGTACTTC. Amino acids: CASSQGLGGETQYF.

This chain uses TRBV7-6 with TRBJ2-2; 9 bases line up with TRBD2. This CDR3 comprises 15 residues. V trimming: 5 bases; J trimming: 4 bases; junction bases outside the gene matches: 5. Per germline, CDR1 SGHVS and CDR2 FNYEAQ. The CDR3 loop is CASSQRGGATGELFF. Written as DNA, the CDR3 is TGTGCCAGCAGCCAACGCGGGGGGGCCACCGGGGAGCTGTTTTTT.

This sequence joins TRBV6-1 and TRBJ2-1, with unresolved D. The CDR3 is 11 residues long. Looked up from germline, CDR1 is MNHNS and CDR2 is SASEGT. The V end was cut by 4 bases, the J end by 6 bases, with 4 bases between. In nucleotides, the CDR3 is TGTGCCAGCAGTGCCTCCAATGAGCAGTTCTTC. Its translation is CASSASNEQFF.

V and J are TRBV7-3 and TRBJ1-1; TRBD1 matches at 9 bases. The CDR3 has 15 residues. J gave up 1 base and V 3 bases, and 3 bases lay outside the gene matches. The germline V gene encodes CDR1 SGHTA and CDR2 FQGTGA. CDR3 residues: CASSFGQGRNTEAFF. In DNA form, the CDR3 reads TGTGCCAGCAGCTTCGGACAGGGGAGGAACACTGAAGCTTTCTTT.

The rearrangement links TRBV11-2 to TRBJ1-4; TRBD1 might be the D (6 bases). Germline values: CDR1 SGHAT, CDR2 FQNNGV. The CDR3 covers 15 residues. V lost 5 bases to trimming and J lost 7 bases, with 17 bases between them. The CDR3 nucleotides are TGTGCCAGCAGCCCTCAGGACAGTCGGGGTGAAAAACTGTTTTTT. It codes for CASSPQDSRGEKLFF.

V gene TRBV6-1 combines with J gene TRBJ2-5; the D gene is possibly TRBD1 (5 bases). Trimming pared 5 bases from V and 3 bases from J, leaving 16 bases between. Per the germline V gene, CDR1 is MNHNS and CDR2 is SASEGT. The CDR3 spans 15 residues. CDR3 nucleotides: TGTGCCAGCAGTTTGGACCACAGGAAAGAAGAGACCCAGTACTTC. As protein: CASSLDHRKEETQYF.

This chain joins TRBV27 and TRBJ2-1; 9 nucleotides match TRBD2. This CDR3 comprises 15 residues. CDR1 MNHEY and CDR2 SMNVEV come from the germline V gene (reference sequence). V shed 3 bases and J 8 bases; nucleotides not matched to a gene: 8. The CDR3 region is CASSFRSGSPHEQFF. CDR3 nucleotide sequence: TGTGCCAGCAGTTTTCGTAGCGGGAGCCCCCATGAGCAGTTCTTC.

This clone was observed a handful of times. The gene calls are TRBV10-3 and TRBJ2-7; possible D gene TRBD1, 5 bases. Trimming removed 3 bases from V and 1 base from J, with 13 bases in between. Germline assignment: CDR1 ENHRY and CDR2 SYGVKD. The CDR3 extends over 15 amino acids. The CDR3 sequence: CAISENRMGSYEQYF. The CDR3 nucleotides read TGTGCCATCAGTGAAAACAGGATGGGGTCCTACGAGCAGTACTTC.

The genes are TRBV14 and TRBJ2-5; weak D call: TRBD1 (5 bases). Trimming removed 5 bases at V and 1 base at J, with 14 bases between. This CDR3 comprises 15 residues. The germline V gene has CDR1 SGHDN and CDR2 FVKESK. CDR3 bases: TGTGCCAGCAGCAGGGGTGGTCTGATCCAAGAGACCCAGTACTTC. It yields the protein CASSRGGLIQETQYF.

The chain joins TRBV5-1 to TRBJ2-1, with 9 bases identical to TRBD2. Looked up from germline, CDR1 is SGHRS and CDR2 is YFSETQ. The length of the CDR3 is 14 residues. With 5 bases clipped from V and 1 base from J, the junction kept 1 base outside the gene matches. CDR3 sequence: CASRAGGSYNEQFF. The CDR3 DNA is TGCGCCAGCAGGGCGGGGGGGTCCTACAATGAGCAGTTCTTC.

CDR3 residues: CASSLEGMGTEAFF. DNA of the CDR3: TGTGCCAGCAGCTTAGAGGGGATGGGGACTGAAGCTTTCTTT. This chain connects TRBV7-9 to TRBJ1-1; the D gene is possibly TRBD1 (5 bases). V shed 1 base and J shed 5 bases, with 11 bases lying between them. The CDR3 loop spans 14 amino acids. Germline V lookup: CDR1 SEHNR, CDR2 FQNEAQ (reference sequence).